Detailed here is one T cell receptor (beta chain). No cognate antigen has been identified for it. The input lacks base qualities; no much larger clone sits a single base away. The germline V gene (reference sequence) gives CDR1 as SGHAT and CDR2 as FQDESV. From the cysteine up to the phenylalanine, the CDR3 has a length of 18 residues. The DNA shown is the 54-base CDR3, in frame from base 1. For this chain, trimming is 5 bases at the V end and 6 bases at the J end, and the number of junction bases without a gene match is 20. The library came from RT-PCR. Data came from an Illumina HiSeq 2500. TCRdb trimmed the raw reads at Q25, called clones with MiXCR and kept productive beta chains. All rows with the same CDR3 protein become a single entry with the most common DNA and genes. The sample data list about 190,000 distinct CDR3 sequences, and approximately 15% of these were observed just once. The top ten constitute about 25% of the sample.

This entry comes from a study of response to subunit inactivated influenza vaccine listed by TCRdb under 2018. With regard to the full study: The study used deep quantitative T cell receptor repertoire profiling to track responses to a trivalent subunit inactivated influenza vaccine.

The full study reports these points: It was suggested by the authors that each seasonal influenza vaccination may recruit only a limited number of new T cells.

This clonotype originated in a man in his fifties or sixties who received an inactivated influenza vaccine. Donor details come from another sample of the same person, matched by shared clones. This material consisted of CD8+ T cells sorted from PBMCs, taken more than 4 days after vaccination. The chain is assembled from TRBV11-1 and TRBJ2-7; TRBD1 lines up with 9 middle nucleotides. This receptor has the CDR3 CASSLHGGGQGKFVEQYF. In nucleotides, the sequence is TGTGCCAGCAGCCTCCATGGGGGGGGACAGGGAAAGTTTGTCGAGCAGTACTTC.